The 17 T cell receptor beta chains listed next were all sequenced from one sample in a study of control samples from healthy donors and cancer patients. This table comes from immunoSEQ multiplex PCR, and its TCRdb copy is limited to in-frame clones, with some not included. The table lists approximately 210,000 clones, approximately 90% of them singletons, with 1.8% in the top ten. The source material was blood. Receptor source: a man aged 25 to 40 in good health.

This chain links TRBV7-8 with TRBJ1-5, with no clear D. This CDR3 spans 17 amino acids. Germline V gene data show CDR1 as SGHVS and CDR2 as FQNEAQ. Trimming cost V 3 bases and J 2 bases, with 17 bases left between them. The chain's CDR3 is CASSFGPPGLRNQPQHF. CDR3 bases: TGTGCCAGCAGCTTCGGGCCCCCCGGCCTACGCAATCAGCCCCAGCATTTT. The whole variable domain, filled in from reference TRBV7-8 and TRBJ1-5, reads GAGVSQSPRYKVAKRGQDVALRCDPISGHVSLFWYQQALGQGPEFLTYFQNEAQLDKSGLPSDRFFAERPEGSVSTLKIQRTQQEDSAVYLCASSFGPPGLRNQPQHFGDGTRLSIL.

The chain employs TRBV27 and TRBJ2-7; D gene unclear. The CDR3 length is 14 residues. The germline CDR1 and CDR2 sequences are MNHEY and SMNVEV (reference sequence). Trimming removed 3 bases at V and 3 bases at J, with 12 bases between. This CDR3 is CASSFGVYHYEQYF. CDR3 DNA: TGTGCCAGCAGTTTTGGTGTCTACCACTACGAGCAGTACTTC.

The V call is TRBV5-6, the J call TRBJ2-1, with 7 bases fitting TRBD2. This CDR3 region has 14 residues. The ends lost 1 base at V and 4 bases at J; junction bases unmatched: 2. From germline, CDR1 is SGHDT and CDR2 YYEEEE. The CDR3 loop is CASSLLGGYNEQFF. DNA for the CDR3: TGTGCCAGCAGCTTGTTGGGGGGGTACAATGAGCAGTTCTTC.

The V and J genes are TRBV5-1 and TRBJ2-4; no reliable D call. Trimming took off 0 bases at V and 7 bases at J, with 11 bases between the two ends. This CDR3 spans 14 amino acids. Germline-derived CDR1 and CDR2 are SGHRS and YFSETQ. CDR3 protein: CASSLGRRSNIQYF. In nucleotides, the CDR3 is TGCGCCAGCAGCTTGGGCAGAAGATCTAACATTCAGTACTTC.

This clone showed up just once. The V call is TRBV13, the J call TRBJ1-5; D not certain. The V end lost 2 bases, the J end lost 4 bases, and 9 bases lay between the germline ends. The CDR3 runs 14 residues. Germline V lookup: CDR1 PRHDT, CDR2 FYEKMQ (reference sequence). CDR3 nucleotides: TGTGCCAGCAGCTTACGATCGGCTAATCAGCCCCAGCATTTT. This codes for CASSLRSANQPQHF.

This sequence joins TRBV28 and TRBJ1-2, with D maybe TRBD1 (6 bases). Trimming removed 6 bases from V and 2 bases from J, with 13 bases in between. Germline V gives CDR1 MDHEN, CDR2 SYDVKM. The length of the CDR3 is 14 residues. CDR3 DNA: TGTGCCAGCAGATACCATGACAGGAACTATGGCTACACCTTC. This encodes CASRYHDRNYGYTF.

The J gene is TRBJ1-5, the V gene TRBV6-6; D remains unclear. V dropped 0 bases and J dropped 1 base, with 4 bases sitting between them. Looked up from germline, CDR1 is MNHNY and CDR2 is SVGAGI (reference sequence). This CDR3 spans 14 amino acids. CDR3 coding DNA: TGTGCCAGCAGTTACTCTGAGAGCAATCAGCCCCAGCATTTT. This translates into CASSYSESNQPQHF.

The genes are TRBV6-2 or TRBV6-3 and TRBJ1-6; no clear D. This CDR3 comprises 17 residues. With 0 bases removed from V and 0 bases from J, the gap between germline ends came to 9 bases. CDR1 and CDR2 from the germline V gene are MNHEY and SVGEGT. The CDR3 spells CASSYSKRSSYNSPLHF. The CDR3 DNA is TGTGCCAGCAGTTACTCGAAACGGAGCTCCTATAATTCACCCCTCCACTTT.

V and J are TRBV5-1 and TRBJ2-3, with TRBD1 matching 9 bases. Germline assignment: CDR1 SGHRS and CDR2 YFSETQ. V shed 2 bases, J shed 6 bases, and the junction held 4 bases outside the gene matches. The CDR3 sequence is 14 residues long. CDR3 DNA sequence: TGCGCCAGCAGCTTCGGACAGGGGACGGATACGCAGTATTTT. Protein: CASSFGQGTDTQYF.

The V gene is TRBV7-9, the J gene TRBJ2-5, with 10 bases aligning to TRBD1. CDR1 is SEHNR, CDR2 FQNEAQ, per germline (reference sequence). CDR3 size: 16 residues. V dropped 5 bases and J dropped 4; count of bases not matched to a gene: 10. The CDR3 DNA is TGTGCCAGCAGCGGGCGGACAGGGGGACGGAGAGAGACCCAGTACTTC. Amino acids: CASSGRTGGRRETQYF.

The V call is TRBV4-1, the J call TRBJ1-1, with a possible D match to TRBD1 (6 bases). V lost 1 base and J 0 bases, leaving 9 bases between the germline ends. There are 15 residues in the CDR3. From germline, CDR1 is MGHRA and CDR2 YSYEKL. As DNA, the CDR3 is TGCGCCAGCAGCCAAGGGGGGCAGTTGAACACTGAAGCTTTCTTT. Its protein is CASSQGGQLNTEAFF.

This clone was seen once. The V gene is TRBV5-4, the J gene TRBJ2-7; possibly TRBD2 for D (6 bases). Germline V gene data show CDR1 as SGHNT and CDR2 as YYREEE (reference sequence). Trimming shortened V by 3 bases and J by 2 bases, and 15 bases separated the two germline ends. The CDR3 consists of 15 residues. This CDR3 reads CASSSTGTGAYEQYF. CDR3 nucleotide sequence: TGTGCCAGCAGCTCAACCGGGACGGGGGCCTACGAGCAGTACTTC.

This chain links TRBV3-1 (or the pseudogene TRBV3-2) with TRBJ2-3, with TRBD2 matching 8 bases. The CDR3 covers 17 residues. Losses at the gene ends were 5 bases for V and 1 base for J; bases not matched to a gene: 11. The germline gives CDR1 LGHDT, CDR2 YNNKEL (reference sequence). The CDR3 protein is CASSSSTRGARTDTQYF. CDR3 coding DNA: TGTGCCAGCAGCTCTAGTACGCGGGGGGCCCGCACAGATACGCAGTATTTT.

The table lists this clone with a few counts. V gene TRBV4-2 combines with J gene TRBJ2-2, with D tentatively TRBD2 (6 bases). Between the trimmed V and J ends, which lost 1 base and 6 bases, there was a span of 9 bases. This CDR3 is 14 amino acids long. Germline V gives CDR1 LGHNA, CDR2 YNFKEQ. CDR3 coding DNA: TGTGCCAGCAGCCAAGGCGGGGAGGCCGGGGAGCTGTTTTTT. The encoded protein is CASSQGGEAGELFF.

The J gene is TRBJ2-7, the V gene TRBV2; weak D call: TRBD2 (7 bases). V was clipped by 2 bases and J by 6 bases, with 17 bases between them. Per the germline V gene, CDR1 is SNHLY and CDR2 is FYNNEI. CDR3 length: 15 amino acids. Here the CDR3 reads CASSETAGAVGEQYF. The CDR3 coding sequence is TGTGCCAGCAGTGAAACGGCGGGGGCGGTCGGCGAGCAGTACTTC.

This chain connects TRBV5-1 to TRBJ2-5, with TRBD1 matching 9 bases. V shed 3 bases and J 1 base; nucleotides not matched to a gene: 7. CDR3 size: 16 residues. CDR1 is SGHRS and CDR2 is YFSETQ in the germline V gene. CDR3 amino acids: CASSWGQGRAQETQYF. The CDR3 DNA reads TGCGCCAGCAGCTGGGGACAGGGTAGGGCCCAAGAGACCCAGTACTTC.

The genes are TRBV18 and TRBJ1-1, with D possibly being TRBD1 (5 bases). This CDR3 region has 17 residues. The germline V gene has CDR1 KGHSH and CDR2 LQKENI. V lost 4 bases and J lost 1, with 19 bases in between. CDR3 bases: TGTGCCAGCTCACAGGGACCGGGACGGACTGAGAACACTGAAGCTTTCTTT. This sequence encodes CASSQGPGRTENTEAFF. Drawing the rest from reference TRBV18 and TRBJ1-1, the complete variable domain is NAGVMQNPRHLVRRRGQEARLRCSPMKGHSHVYWYRQLPEEGLKFMVYLQKENIIDESGMPKERFSAEFPKEGPSILRIQQVVRGDSAAYFCASSQGPGRTENTEAFFGQGTRLTVV.